Presented here are 22 T cell receptor beta chains from one specimen sequenced in a study of blood T cell repertoires in COVID-19. This table comes from immunoSEQ multiplex PCR, and its TCRdb copy is limited to in-frame clones, with some not included. Of about 40,000 clones listed, around 87% are singletons. The sequencing sample was made of peripheral blood. All receptors come from a man between 60 and 70 years old with acute or convalescent COVID-19.

This chain links TRBV19 with TRBJ1-1; tentatively, D is TRBD1 (6 bases). The CDR3 consists of 15 residues. Trimming left V 0 bases short and J 1 base short, with 9 bases between. The germline V gene has CDR1 LNHDA and CDR2 SQIVND (reference sequence). The CDR3 reads CASSIDLGQNTEAFF. The CDR3 bases are TGTGCCAGTAGTATAGATCTGGGACAGAACACTGAAGCTTTCTTT.

J is TRBJ2-7 and V is TRBV28, with TRBD2 matching over 7 bases. CDR1 MDHEN and CDR2 SYDVKM come from the germline V gene. This CDR3 region has 15 residues. V trimming: 1 base; J trimming: 0 bases; junction bases outside the gene matches: 3. CDR3 DNA sequence: TGTGCCAGCAGTTTATTGGGCGGGAGCTCCTACGAGCAGTACTTC. Encoded protein: CASSLLGGSSYEQYF.

V is TRBV7-2 and J is TRBJ2-7; D remains ambiguous. The CDR3 has 13 residues. V dropped 5 bases and J dropped 3 bases, with 11 bases sitting between them. Looked up from germline, CDR1 is SGHTA and CDR2 is FQGNSA. CDR3 in amino acids: CASSHGSLYEQYV. CDR3 coding DNA: TGTGCCAGCAGCCACGGTTCTCTCTACGAGCAGTACGTC.

V is TRBV5-4 and J is TRBJ2-6, with 7 bases that match TRBD2. The CDR3 is 16 residues long. Germline CDR1 SGHNT, CDR2 YYREEE (reference sequence). V gave up 3 bases and J gave up 1 base; unmatched junction bases: 4. This CDR3 reads CASSSGGRSGANVLTF. DNA for the CDR3: TGTGCCAGCAGCTCGGGGGGTCGATCTGGGGCCAACGTCCTGACTTTC.

V is TRBV5-4 and J is TRBJ2-3, with 11 bases lining up with TRBD2. This CDR3 region has 19 residues. CDR1 is SGHNT and CDR2 is YYREEE in the germline V gene (reference sequence). The V gene end was trimmed by 3 bases and the J gene end by 0 bases; junction bases not matched to a gene: 12. This chain's CDR3 is CASSSPTSGDKLSTDTQYF. The CDR3 nucleotides read TGTGCCAGCAGCTCCCCGACTAGCGGGGACAAGCTTAGCACAGATACGCAGTATTTT.

The rearrangement joins TRBV10-3 to TRBJ1-4; D is possibly TRBD1 (5 bases). The CDR3 is 14 residues long. Germline assignment: CDR1 ENHRY and CDR2 SYGVKD. Trimming pared 0 bases from V and 7 bases from J, leaving 9 bases between. The chain's CDR3 is CAISESNQGEKLFF. In DNA, the CDR3 is TGTGCCATCAGTGAGTCGAATCAGGGTGAAAAACTGTTTTTT.

The chain employs TRBV14 and TRBJ1-6, with D possibly being TRBD1 (5 bases). The germline V gene has CDR1 SGHDN and CDR2 FVKESK. Trimming cost V 1 base and J 2 bases, with 6 bases left between them. The CDR3 consists of 15 residues. The CDR3 bases are TGTGCCAGCAGCCAAGCAGGGACCTATAATTCACCCCTCCACTTT. Its protein product is CASSQAGTYNSPLHF.

This chain joins TRBV18 and TRBJ2-1, with D unclear. V was clipped by 3 bases and J by 4 bases, with 10 bases between them. The CDR3 covers 14 residues. Looked up from germline, CDR1 is KGHSH and CDR2 is LQKENI. Here the CDR3 DNA reads TGTGCCAGCTCACCTCAGACTGGATACAATGAGCAGTTCTTC. Protein: CASSPQTGYNEQFF.

The chain has TRBV5-1 and TRBJ2-1; 10 bases map to TRBD2. This CDR3 comprises 15 residues. The V gene end was trimmed by 0 bases and the J gene end by 10 bases; junction bases not matched to a gene: 7. CDR1 and CDR2 from the germline V gene are SGHRS and YFSETQ. DNA for the CDR3: TGCGCCAGCAGCTTGGTGGCTAGCGGGAGAGAGGAGCAGTTCTTC. Translation gives CASSLVASGREEQFF. Full variable domain (remainder filled in from reference TRBV5-1 and TRBJ2-1): KAGVTQTPRYLIKTRGQQVTLSCSPISGHRSVSWYQQTPGQGLQFLFEYFSETQRNKGNFPGRFSGRQFSNSRSEMNVSTLELGDSALYLCASSLVASGREEQFFGPGTRLTVL.

The rearrangement joins TRBV19 to TRBJ1-2; 7 bases are a match to TRBD1. V trimming: 3 bases; J trimming: 5 bases; junction bases outside the gene matches: 3. CDR1 is LNHDA, CDR2 SQIVND, per germline (reference sequence). This CDR3 contains 13 residues. The CDR3 coding sequence is TGTGCCAGTAGTATCAGGGGGGAGTATGGCTACACCTTC. It codes for CASSIRGEYGYTF.

The chain combines TRBV28 with TRBJ2-7, with 8 nucleotides matching TRBD1. The CDR3 has 15 amino acids. Germline lookup yields CDR1 MDHEN and CDR2 SYDVKM. With 6 bases clipped from V and 3 bases from J, the junction kept 10 bases outside the gene matches. CDR3 sequence (DNA): TGTGCCAGCAGCTCCTGGACAGGGCGAAGCTACGAGCAGTACTTC. It yields the protein CASSSWTGRSYEQYF.

The chain links TRBV30 to TRBJ1-2; the match to TRBD1 covers 7 bases. V shed 1 base and J 2 bases; nucleotides not matched to a gene: 1. The CDR3 runs to 13 residues. Germline lookup yields CDR1 GTSNPN and CDR2 SVGIG (reference sequence). The CDR3: CAWSDRGNYGYTF. In DNA, the CDR3 is TGTGCCTGGAGTGACAGGGGAAACTATGGCTACACCTTC.

The V gene is TRBV24-1, the J gene TRBJ1-5, with TRBD1 as a possible D gene (5 bases). In germline, CDR1 is KGHDR, CDR2 SFDVKD. V was trimmed by 3 bases and J by 3 bases, leaving 11 bases between them. This CDR3 region has 15 residues. This CDR3 is CATSDPRQHNQPQHF. The CDR3 nucleotides are TGTGCCACCAGTGATCCCCGACAGCACAATCAGCCCCAGCATTTT.

This chain links TRBV6-5 with TRBJ2-1; TRBD2 matches 9 bases. Germline lookup yields CDR1 MNHEY and CDR2 SVGAGI. The J segment lost 0 bases and the V segment lost 7 bases, leaving 1 base of the junction unmatched. CDR3 length equals 14 residues. The CDR3 DNA sequence: TGTGCCAGCAATAGCGGGAGCTCCTACAATGAGCAGTTCTTC. It translates to CASNSGSSYNEQFF.

The rearrangement joins TRBV14 to TRBJ1-1; D gene ambiguous. Per germline, CDR1 SGHDN and CDR2 FVKESK. There are 12 residues in the CDR3. V lost 5 bases to trimming and J lost 6 bases, with 10 bases between them. The CDR3 loop is CASSSRGAEAFF. For the CDR3, the DNA is TGTGCCAGCAGCAGCCGGGGAGCTGAAGCTTTCTTT.

This chain uses TRBV20-1 with TRBJ2-1, with a tentative D call TRBD2 (6 bases). Between the trimmed V and J ends, which lost 3 bases and 0 bases, there was a span of 18 bases. This CDR3 spans 17 amino acids. Looked up from germline, CDR1 is DFQATT and CDR2 is SNEGSKA (reference sequence). In DNA, the CDR3 is TGCAGTGCTAGTCCGATCTTAGCGGTTAGCTCCTACAATGAGCAGTTCTTC. This codes for CSASPILAVSSYNEQFF.

This rearrangement joins TRBV5-1 to TRBJ1-4, with D possibly matching TRBD1 (6 bases). Germline V gene data show CDR1 as SGHRS and CDR2 as YFSETQ. CDR3 length: 15 amino acids. V was clipped by 3 bases and J by 0 bases, with 9 bases between them. CDR3 sequence reads: CASSSGQTTNEKLFF. The CDR3 DNA reads as TGCGCCAGCAGCTCTGGACAGACAACTAATGAAAAACTGTTTTTT.

This chain joins TRBV28 and TRBJ2-4; D not certain. There are 18 residues in the CDR3. CDR1 MDHEN and CDR2 SYDVKM come from the germline V gene. Trimming removed 2 bases at V and 0 bases at J, with 17 bases between. The CDR3 protein is CASSLIITEDTAKNIQYF. The CDR3 DNA sequence: TGTGCCAGCAGTTTAATTATCACAGAAGATACAGCCAAAAACATTCAGTACTTC.

This chain links TRBV7-2 with TRBJ2-7, with TRBD2 as a possible D gene (6 bases). Germline V gene lookup returns CDR1 SGHTA and CDR2 FQGNSA. This CDR3 has 15 residues. The CDR3 loop reads CASSLSPGTGKGLDV. DNA of the CDR3: TGTGCCAGCAGCTTATCCCCCGGGACTGGGAAGGGCCTGGACGTC.

The chain is built from TRBV24-1 and TRBJ2-3; possible D gene TRBD2, 5 bases. Germline CDR1 and CDR2: KGHDR and SFDVKD. Trimming cost V 3 bases and J 0 bases, with 12 bases left between them. The CDR3 spans 16 residues. The CDR3 reads CATSDGLRQSTDTQYF. The CDR3 nucleotides are TGTGCCACCAGTGATGGACTCCGCCAAAGCACAGATACGCAGTATTTT.

The rearrangement joins TRBV29-1 to TRBJ2-3; 11 bases agree with TRBD2. Per the germline V gene, CDR1 is SQVTM and CDR2 is ANQGSEA. V lost 6 bases, J lost 4 bases, and 12 bases stayed unmatched. CDR3 length: 16 amino acids. CDR3 sequence: CSVGGKTSGMPDTQYF. CDR3 bases: TGCAGCGTGGGGGGGAAGACTAGCGGGATGCCAGATACGCAGTATTTT.

The chain couples TRBV7-2 to TRBJ2-1, with TRBD2 as a possible D gene (5 bases). With 1 base removed from V and 0 bases from J, the gap between germline ends came to 7 bases. Germline V gene sequence: CDR1 SGHTA, CDR2 FQGNSA. CDR3 length: 15 amino acids. The CDR3 region is CASSLVGSSYNEQFF. In nucleotides, the CDR3 is TGTGCCAGCAGCTTAGTAGGGAGCTCCTACAATGAGCAGTTCTTC.